Listed below are T cell receptor beta chains from one sample, sequenced in a study of early T cells in non-severe SARS-CoV-2 infection. TCRdb called the 5' RACE reads again in MiXCR, with one record for every CDR3 protein. Here the sample spans approximately 69,000 distinct CDR3 sequences, 10% to 15% being singletons. Sequences were obtained from whole blood. These receptors all come from an adult who was a healthcare worker with PCR-confirmed SARS-CoV-2 infection or an uninfected control (not recorded which). CDR3s include the opening cysteine and the closing phenylalanine or tryptophan. A D gene is named only where the DNA matches it firmly. Size tells how often a clone was seen (once, few, many) or the class of an expanded clone, and some rows leave it out.

TRBV3-1	TRBD2	TRBJ2-5	many	CASSSRRAGGGPKETQYF	TGTGCCAGCAGCTCACGCCGAGCGGGAGGAGGACCCAAGGAGACCCAGTACTTC
TRBV20-1	TRBD2	TRBJ2-1	NA	CSSLTSETRQFF	TGCAGCTCACTAACTAGCGAGACTAGGCAGTTCTTC
TRBV11-2	NA	TRBJ2-7	NA	CASSIKGQAVYEQYF	TGTGCCAGCAGCATTAAGGGTCAAGCGGTCTACGAGCAGTACTTC
TRBV2	NA	TRBJ2-2	few	CASSEQNGELFF	TGTGCCAGCAGTGAACAGAACGGGGAGCTGTTTTTT
TRBV12-3/TRBV12-4	TRBD2	TRBJ2-7	many	CASSPRMSGNLEQYF	TGTGCCAGCAGTCCGAGAATGAGCGGGAACCTCGAGCAGTACTTC
TRBV11-2	NA	TRBJ1-2	NA	CASRPGPSVEGVYGYTF	TGTGCCAGCAGACCCGGGCCCAGCGTCGAGGGCGTCTATGGCTACACCTTC
TRBV7-8	TRBD2	TRBJ2-1	many	CASSSTSGRSNEQFF	TGTGCCAGCAGCTCGACTAGCGGGAGAAGTAATGAGCAGTTCTTC
TRBV29-1	NA	TRBJ1-4	many	CSGGLGTNEKLFF	TGCAGCGGGGGATTGGGAACTAATGAAAAACTGTTTTTT
TRBV28	TRBD2	TRBJ2-1	few	CASSSRGLAGGHEQFF	TGTGCCAGCAGTTCCCGGGGACTAGCGGGCGGCCATGAGCAGTTCTTC
TRBV2	TRBD2	TRBJ2-3	NA	CATNPSGGTDTQYF	TGTGCCACCAACCCTAGCGGGGGCACAGATACGCAGTATTTT
TRBV29-1	TRBD1	TRBJ1-1	many	CSVDRGGFAEAFF	TGCAGCGTGGACAGGGGGGGCTTTGCTGAAGCTTTCTTT
TRBV7-9	NA	TRBJ2-3	NA	CASSLRRISTDTQYF	TGTGCCAGCAGCTTACGGCGGATTAGCACAGATACGCAGTATTTT
TRBV19	NA	TRBJ2-1	NA	CASKGAGRENEQFF	TGTGCCAGCAAGGGGGCGGGAAGGGAGAATGAGCAGTTCTTC
TRBV6-5	NA	TRBJ1-1	NA	CASSRASYTEAFF	TGTGCCAGCAGCAGGGCCTCTTACACTGAAGCTTTCTTT
TRBV5-6	NA	TRBJ1-2	many	CASSWGTDGYTF	TGTGCCAGCAGCTGGGGGACCGACGGGTACACCTTC
TRBV4-1	TRBD2	TRBJ2-4	NA	CASSPGLAGTPIQYF	TGCGCCAGCAGCCCGGGACTAGCGGGAACCCCCATTCAGTACTTC
TRBV28	NA	TRBJ2-7	many	CASSLQGPSSYEQYF	TGTGCCAGCAGTTTACAAGGGCCAAGCTCCTACGAGCAGTACTTC
TRBV28	TRBD1	TRBJ2-5	NA	CASSRGTEETQYF	TGTGCCAGCAGTCGAGGGACAGAAGAGACCCAGTACTTC
TRBV10-3	NA	TRBJ1-6	few	CAISESVLDKDNSPLHF	TGTGCCATCAGTGAGTCCGTCTTGGACAAAGATAATTCACCCCTCCACTTT
TRBV27	NA	TRBJ1-6	medium-sized	CASSPLDSPLHF	TGTGCCAGCAGTCCCCTTGATTCACCCCTCCACTTT
TRBV20-1	NA	TRBJ2-3	NA	CSARRPNGITDTQYF	TGCAGTGCCCGCAGGCCTAACGGGATAACAGATACGCAGTATTTT
TRBV7-8	NA	TRBJ1-6	NA	CASSLLGGNSPLHF	TGTGCCAGCAGCCTACTAGGGGGGAATTCACCCCTCCACTTT
TRBV12-5	NA	TRBJ2-2	NA	CASGLGWMDGELFF	TGTGCTAGTGGTTTGGGATGGATGGACGGGGAGCTGTTTTTT
TRBV6-6	TRBD2	TRBJ2-7	NA	CASGSSGSYEQYF	TGTGCCTCCGGCAGCAGCGGGAGTTACGAGCAGTACTTC
TRBV10-3	TRBD2	TRBJ2-1	few	CAISESSGSTNEQFF	TGTGCCATCAGTGAGTCTAGCGGGAGTACCAATGAGCAGTTCTTC
TRBV19	TRBD1	TRBJ1-2	many	CASWGAQGDRKSNYGYTF	TGTGCCAGCTGGGGGGCCCAAGGGGACAGGAAGTCTAACTATGGCTACACCTTC
TRBV7-7	NA	TRBJ1-1	many	CASSLGAGANTEAFF	TGTGCCAGCAGCTTAGGGGCGGGCGCGAACACTGAAGCTTTCTTT
TRBV10-2	NA	TRBJ2-1	NA	CASSDFDSSYNEQFF	TGCGCCAGCAGCGACTTTGATAGCTCCTACAATGAGCAGTTCTTC
TRBV29-1	NA	TRBJ2-2	NA	CSVADTGELFF	TGCAGCGTAGCGGACACCGGGGAGCTGTTTTTT
TRBV18	NA	TRBJ1-1	few	CASSPFGTTEAFF	TGTGCCAGCTCACCATTCGGGACCACTGAAGCTTTCTTT
TRBV9	NA	TRBJ2-7	NA	CASSVGRGEIYEQYF	TGTGCCAGCAGCGTAGGCCGAGGGGAAATCTACGAGCAGTACTTC
TRBV9	TRBD2	TRBJ2-1	many	CASSNPRLAGSSYNEQFF	TGTGCCAGCAGCAACCCCCGACTAGCGGGTAGCTCCTACAATGAGCAGTTCTTC